Shown below are 14 T cell receptor beta chains from a single sample sequenced in a study of blood T cells in healthy people across ages. With a J-beta primer mix and a sample-barcoded 5' primer, a second PCR ran roughly 7 to 11 cycles. TCRdb re-analysed the 5' RACE reads in MiXCR, keeping a single row per CDR3 protein. The profile covers 850,000 to 1,100,000 distinct CDR3 sequences, with around two fifths appearing a single time and 10% to 15% taken by the ten largest. Sequenced input: blood. The receptor set was obtained from a man aged 18 to 29 in good health.

The sample holds many counts of this clonotype. The rearrangement links TRBV20-1 to TRBJ1-2; D call uncertain. Germline V gene data show CDR1 as DFQATT and CDR2 as SNEGSKA (reference sequence). Trimming removed 1 base from V and 3 bases from J, with 6 bases in between. CDR3 length: 12 residues. Here the CDR3 DNA reads TGCAGTGCTAGAGGCACGGACTATGGCTACACCTTC. This encodes CSARGTDYGYTF.

The chain recombines TRBV4-2 with TRBJ2-3; TRBD2 matches at 7 bases. Germline V gene data show CDR1 as LGHNA and CDR2 as YNFKEQ. This CDR3 has 16 amino acids. J was trimmed by 6 bases and V by 4 bases; bases with no gene match: 13. The CDR3 sequence: CASSRSPLWGGDTQYF. In nucleotides, the CDR3 is TGTGCCAGCAGCCGATCTCCATTGTGGGGGGGTGATACGCAGTATTTT.

The V and J genes are TRBV5-1 and TRBJ2-5; possibly TRBD1 for D (5 bases). This CDR3 region has 14 residues. Germline CDR1 reads SGHRS; CDR2 reads YFSETQ. The ends were cut back, 4 bases at V and 2 bases at J, with 12 bases in the middle. Here the CDR3 reads CASSLTVTQETQYF. The DNA for the CDR3 is TGCGCCAGCAGCCTGACAGTAACTCAAGAGACCCAGTACTTC.

This clonotype was seen a few times. The CDR3 DNA sequence: TGCAGCGTTTGGCTAGCGGGCCCTCATGAGCAGTTCTTC. Translated, it gives CSVWLAGPHEQFF. The rearrangement joins TRBV29-1 to TRBJ2-1; 8 bases map to TRBD2. Per the germline V gene, CDR1 is SQVTM and CDR2 is ANQGSEA. The CDR3 loop spans 13 amino acids. With 5 bases clipped from V and 8 bases from J, the junction kept 8 bases outside the gene matches.

The chain uses TRBV12-3 or TRBV12-4 and TRBJ1-1, with D unresolved. The CDR3 has 14 residues. Trimming cost V 3 bases and J 1 base, with 9 bases left between them. The CDR3 region is CASSFVPTNTEAFF. CDR3 nucleotides: TGTGCCAGCAGTTTCGTGCCAACGAACACTGAAGCTTTCTTT.

The gene calls are TRBV4-3 and TRBJ1-2; D is unclear. The CDR3 consists of 17 residues. Germline values: CDR1 LGHNA, CDR2 YSLEER. V was pared by 0 bases and J by 5 bases, with 19 bases between. This CDR3 is CASSQEARSNGPYGYTF. The CDR3 coding sequence is TGCGCCAGCAGCCAAGAGGCCAGAAGTAATGGTCCTTATGGCTACACCTTC.

The chain couples TRBV4-2 to TRBJ2-7, with TRBD1 matching 7 bases. J lost 0 bases, V lost 4 bases, and 15 bases had no gene match. Germline values: CDR1 LGHNA, CDR2 YNFKEQ. The CDR3 runs 18 residues. CDR3 DNA sequence: TGTGCCAGCAGCCTAGGGCAGATTTCGGGACAGAACTCCTACGAGCAGTACTTC. Residues: CASSLGQISGQNSYEQYF.

The chain joins TRBV7-9 to TRBJ2-7, with 8 bases lining up with TRBD1. With 6 bases clipped from V and 7 bases from J, the junction kept 17 bases outside the gene matches. Per germline, CDR1 SEHNR and CDR2 FQNEAQ (reference sequence). CDR3 length equals 16 residues. The CDR3 DNA reads as TGTGCCAGCAGTTCGTCAGGGGGCGCCCGGTACAATGAGCAGTACTTC. Translating gives CASSSSGGARYNEQYF.

The chain carries TRBV7-6 and TRBJ1-1; 7 bases fit TRBD1. From germline, CDR1 is SGHVS and CDR2 FNYEAQ. The V segment lost 3 bases and the J segment 1 base; nucleotides outside the gene matches: 11. The CDR3 runs to 17 residues. The CDR3 here is CASSFKGTAGPNTEAFF. CDR3 DNA sequence: TGTGCCAGCAGCTTTAAAGGGACAGCAGGGCCGAACACTGAAGCTTTCTTT.

The CDR3 protein is CAISEGDTATNEKLFF. DNA of the CDR3: TGTGCCATCAGTGAAGGGGATACTGCAACTAATGAAAAACTGTTTTTT. V is TRBV10-3 and J is TRBJ1-4; D might be TRBD1 (5 bases). Trimming shortened V by 3 bases and J by 0 bases, and 11 bases separated the two germline ends. The CDR3 covers 16 residues. Germline CDR1 reads ENHRY; CDR2 reads SYGVKD.

This clonotype was detected only a few times. V gene TRBV20-1 combines with J gene TRBJ1-1; 8 nucleotides agree with TRBD1. CDR1 and CDR2 (germline): DFQATT, SNEGSKA (reference sequence). The CDR3 is 13 amino acids. Trimming removed 4 bases from V and 5 bases from J; junction bases left unmatched: 6. The CDR3 reads CSATPGGETEAFF. CDR3 bases: TGCAGTGCTACCCCAGGGGGCGAAACTGAAGCTTTCTTT.

This clonotype has at least ten counts. CDR3 amino acids: CASSSLNQPQHF. As DNA, the CDR3 is TGTGCCAGCAGTTCTCTAAACCAGCCCCAGCATTTT. The rearrangement uses TRBV27 and TRBJ1-5; D unresolved. The CDR3 has 12 amino acids. Between the trimmed V and J ends, which lost 4 bases and 7 bases, there was a span of 8 bases. Looked up from germline, CDR1 is MNHEY and CDR2 is SMNVEV (reference sequence).

The chain joins TRBV4-3 to TRBJ1-6; D remains ambiguous. Germline values: CDR1 LGHNA, CDR2 YSLEER. Trimming shortened V by 2 bases and J by 14 bases, and 10 bases separated the two germline ends. The CDR3 is 12 amino acids. Here the CDR3 reads CASSQHGETLHF. CDR3 bases: TGCGCCAGCAGCCAACACGGAGAGACCCTCCACTTT.

Here the CDR3 reads CASSLTRTSGGPTDGQFF. The CDR3 nucleotides are TGTGCCAGCAGTTTAACCCGGACTAGCGGGGGGCCTACGGATGGGCAGTTCTTC. The chain links TRBV27 to TRBJ2-1, with 14 bases lining up with TRBD2. The germline CDR1 and CDR2 sequences are MNHEY and SMNVEV (reference sequence). V shed 2 bases, J shed 12 bases, and the junction held 15 bases outside the gene matches. The CDR3 covers 18 residues.